This entry lists 8 T cell receptor beta chains sequenced from one sample in a study of T cell changes during pregnancy in multiple sclerosis. Libraries were prepared by immunoSEQ multiplex PCR; TCRdb keeps only in-frame clonotypes and omits some of them. The data show tens of thousands of clones, 90% seen once. Here the sequenced sample was peripheral blood, taken in the first trimester of pregnancy. The receptors come from a female donor in good health, enrolled as a control in a pregnancy study.

This clone was observed a few times. V is TRBV5-8 and J is TRBJ2-2; the match to TRBD2 covers 12 bases. The CDR3 length is 15 residues. From germline, CDR1 is SGHTS and CDR2 YDEGEE. Trimming removed 4 bases from V and 5 bases from J; junction bases left unmatched: 3. CDR3 in DNA: TGTGCCAGCAGCGCTAGCGGGAGGGAAACCGGGGAGCTGTTTTTT. Translating gives CASSASGRETGELFF.

This clone appeared once. The chain recombines TRBV7-2 with TRBJ2-1; 7 bases agree with TRBD2. The junction had 6 bases not matched to a gene; V was cut back by 6 bases and J by 4 bases. There are 14 residues in the CDR3. Looked up from germline, CDR1 is SGHTA and CDR2 is FQGNSA. CDR3 residues: CASSPGLVYNEQFF. The DNA for the CDR3 is TGTGCCAGCAGTCCCGGACTAGTATACAATGAGCAGTTCTTC. The whole variable domain, remainder taken from reference TRBV7-2 and TRBJ2-1, is GAGVSQSPSNKVTEKGKDVELRCDPISGHTALYWYRQSLGQGLEFLIYFQGNSAPDKSGLPSDRFSAERTGGSVSTLTIQRTQQEDSAVYLCASSPGLVYNEQFFGPGTRLTVL.

The rearrangement uses TRBV5-6 and TRBJ2-2; 8 nucleotides line up with TRBD1. The J segment lost 8 bases and the V segment lost 6 bases, leaving 9 bases of the junction unmatched. Germline CDR1 and CDR2: SGHDT and YYEEEE. This CDR3 spans 14 amino acids. CDR3 nucleotides: TGTGCCAGCAACCCGACAGGGGATTTGGGGGAGCTGTTTTTT. It yields the protein CASNPTGDLGELFF.

This clone was observed a handful of times. In nucleotides, the CDR3 is TGTGCCAACTCCTCCCACGGGACAGGGGAAATTTACGAGCAGTACTTC. It yields the protein CANSSHGTGEIYEQYF. The rearrangement links TRBV11-2 to TRBJ2-7; TRBD1 matches at 10 bases. CDR3 length: 16 amino acids. With V trimmed by 10 bases and J by 4 bases, 16 bases remained unmatched. Germline V gene sequence: CDR1 SGHAT, CDR2 FQNNGV.

The chain recombines TRBV25-1 with TRBJ1-3, with 9 positions matching TRBD1. Germline CDR1 reads MGHDK; CDR2 reads SYGVNS. The CDR3 length is 15 residues. The ends lost 5 bases at V and 9 bases at J; junction bases unmatched: 11. The CDR3 nucleotides are TGTGCCAGCAGTCTCAGCCGGGGGACAGGGTCCACCATATATTTT. Translated, it gives CASSLSRGTGSTIYF.

CDR3 in DNA: TGTGCCAGCAGCTTCGTACATGGCGCGGGGCAGTACTTC. It encodes CASSFVHGAGQYF. The gene calls are TRBV7-2 and TRBJ2-7; TRBD2 is a possible D gene (5 bases). The germline gives CDR1 SGHTA, CDR2 FQGNSA. This CDR3 has 13 amino acids. Trimming cost V 3 bases and J 9 bases, with 15 bases left between them.

The rearrangement links TRBV7-8 to TRBJ2-7, with 13 bases lining up with TRBD2. This CDR3 spans 19 amino acids. V trimming: 0 bases; J trimming: 0 bases; junction bases outside the gene matches: 8. Germline V CDR1 and CDR2: SGHVS, FQNEAQ. The CDR3 loop is CASSLATSGRSSSSYEQYF. In DNA form, the CDR3 reads TGTGCCAGCAGCTTAGCGACTAGCGGGAGGTCCTCGAGCTCCTACGAGCAGTACTTC.

This clone occurred once. The chain combines TRBV11-1 with TRBJ2-2; possible D gene TRBD1, 5 bases. This CDR3 spans 15 amino acids. V lost 1 base, J lost 0 bases, and 6 bases lay in between. Germline V CDR1 and CDR2: SGHAT, FQDESV (reference sequence). CDR3 residues: CASSLGGANTGELFF. The CDR3, as DNA: TGTGCCAGCAGCTTAGGGGGCGCGAACACCGGGGAGCTGTTTTTT.